This passage covers 8 T cell receptor beta chains from one sample sequenced in a study of radiation and T cells in renal cell carcinoma (TCRdb year 2020). Interpreted using the paper, the time point label stands for: blood 2 weeks post-SBRT. This specimen's treatment or condition label, interpreted: 15 Gy SBRT to primary tumor, nephrectomy 4 weeks later. The library relied on the immunoSEQ multiplex PCR assay. TCRdb re-hosts the immuneACCESS table, in-frame sequences only. Its copies lack some clones; in the studies checked, an unresolved V gene accounts for under half of them, and the cause for the rest is not known. Counted in this sample were roughly 75,000 clones; roughly 82% of them appeared once. Approximately 6% of the sample lies in the top ten. Sequencing was performed on blood, taken from a patient whose treatment included radiotherapy and nephrectomy. The receptors originated from a man in his sixties with renal cell carcinoma.

CDR3 bases: TGCGCCAGCAGCCAACTCACAGATACGCAGTATTTT. Amino acid sequence: CASSQLTDTQYF. J is TRBJ2-3 and V is TRBV4-1; D is unresolved. Germline CDR1 reads MGHRA; CDR2 reads YSYEKL. V was trimmed by 2 bases and J by 2 bases, leaving 2 bases between them. The CDR3 runs to 12 residues.

The V and J genes are TRBV7-6 and TRBJ2-7, with TRBD1 identical over 8 bases. CDR3 length: 15 amino acids. Unmatched junction bases numbered 5, after V lost 4 bases and J lost 0 bases. Germline V gene lookup returns CDR1 SGHVS and CDR2 FNYEAQ. DNA for the CDR3: TGTGCCAGCAGCTCGCCGGGACAGGTCTCCTACGAGCAGTACTTC. This encodes CASSSPGQVSYEQYF. The full variable domain, with the rest looked up from reference TRBV7-6 and TRBJ2-7, is GAGVSQSPRYKVTKRGQDVALRCDPISGHVSLYWYRQALGQGPEFLTYFNYEAQQDKSGLPNDRFSAERPEGSISTLTIQRTEQRDSAMYRCASSSPGQVSYEQYFGPGTRLTVT.

The chain combines TRBV11-2 with TRBJ1-5; 8 nucleotides line up with TRBD1. The length of the CDR3 is 15 residues. Germline V gene data show CDR1 as SGHAT and CDR2 as FQNNGV. The junction had 7 bases not matched to a gene; V was cut back by 5 bases and J by 4 bases. The CDR3 is CASSLYGQGNQPQHF. The CDR3 DNA is TGTGCCAGCAGCCTCTACGGACAGGGAAATCAGCCCCAGCATTTT.

This chain connects TRBV5-8 to TRBJ2-2; D is perhaps TRBD1 (6 bases). The CDR3 totals 16 residues. Trimming shortened V by 3 bases and J by 2 bases, and 14 bases separated the two germline ends. CDR1 is SGHTS, CDR2 YDEGEE, per germline. CDR3 in amino acids: CASSYRVGANTGELFF. CDR3 in DNA: TGTGCCAGCAGCTACAGGGTCGGGGCAAACACCGGGGAGCTGTTTTTT.

The chain recombines TRBV19 with TRBJ1-5, with D uncertain. Deletions cut 3 bases from V and 0 bases from J, with 9 bases between. The germline CDR1 and CDR2 sequences are LNHDA and SQIVND (reference sequence). The CDR3 spans 15 residues. CDR3 DNA sequence: TGTGCCAGTAGTATGGGCAGTTATAGCAATCAGCCCCAGCATTTT. Its translation: CASSMGSYSNQPQHF.

The chain links TRBV28 to TRBJ1-5; D is perhaps TRBD1 (5 bases). CDR1 is MDHEN and CDR2 is SYDVKM in the germline V gene. Between the trimmed V and J ends, which lost 4 bases and 0 bases, there was a span of 25 bases. The CDR3 has 20 amino acids. CDR3 DNA sequence: TGTGCCAGCAGTTCCATTTTCGGGGCTGTGTGGAGGTATAGCAATCAGCCCCAGCATTTT. Residues: CASSSIFGAVWRYSNQPQHF.

This chain connects TRBV7-2 to TRBJ2-2, with 8 nucleotides matching TRBD1. With 0 bases clipped from V and 1 base from J, the junction kept 1 base outside the gene matches. In germline, CDR1 is SGHTA, CDR2 FQGNSA. CDR3 length equals 16 residues. CDR3 sequence: CASSLAGTGNTGELFF. Written as DNA, the CDR3 is TGTGCCAGCAGCTTAGCGGGGACAGGGAACACCGGGGAGCTGTTTTTT.

The CDR3 sequence is CASSLNVRGEQYF. The CDR3 nucleotides are TGTGCCAGCAGCTTAAACGTAAGGGGCGAGCAGTACTTC. The chain uses TRBV7-3 and TRBJ2-7; perhaps TRBD1 as D (5 bases). Germline-derived CDR1 and CDR2 are SGHTA and FQGTGA. The CDR3 runs to 13 residues. V gave up 1 base and J gave up 6 bases, with 10 bases separating them.